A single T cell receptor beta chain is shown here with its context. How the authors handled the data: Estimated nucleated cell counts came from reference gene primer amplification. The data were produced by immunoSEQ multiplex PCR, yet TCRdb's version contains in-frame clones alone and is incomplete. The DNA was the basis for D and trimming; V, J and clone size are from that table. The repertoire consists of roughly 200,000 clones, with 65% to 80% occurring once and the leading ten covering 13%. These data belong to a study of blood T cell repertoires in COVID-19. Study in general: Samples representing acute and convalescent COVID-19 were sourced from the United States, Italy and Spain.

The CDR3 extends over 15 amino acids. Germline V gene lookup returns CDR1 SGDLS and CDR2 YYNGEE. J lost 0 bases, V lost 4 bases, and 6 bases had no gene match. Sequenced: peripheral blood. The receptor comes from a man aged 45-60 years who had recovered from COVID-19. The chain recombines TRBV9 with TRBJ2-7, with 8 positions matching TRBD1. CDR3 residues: CASSSLQGDSYEQYF. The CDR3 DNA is TGTGCCAGCAGCTCTTTACAGGGGGACTCCTACGAGCAGTACTTC.